A selection of T cell receptor beta chains follows, all from one sample in a study of vaccination and CD4 T cells after COVID-19. TCRdb reanalysed the PCR reads using MiXCR and keeps one entry per CDR3 protein. The sample shows approximately 22,000 distinct CDR3 sequences, about a third of them seen only once. Antigen specificity for these receptors is unknown. Source: CD4+ T cells from blood, cultured in vitro, taken about 7 months after SARS-CoV-2 vaccination. The origin of the receptors is a human donor who had recovered from COVID-19. CDR3s include the opening cysteine and the closing phenylalanine or tryptophan. A D gene is named only where the DNA matches it firmly. For some rows the clone size is stated as once, few or many, or as a class when expanded; others skip it.

d_call clone_size j_call v_call cdr3_aa cdr3_nt
- - TRBJ1-1 TRBV19 CASTPASTASNTEAFF TGTGCCAGTACCCCCGCCTCGACAGCATCGAACACTGAAGCTTTCTTT
- few TRBJ2-5 TRBV4-1 CASSQWLGETQYF TGCGCCAGCAGCCAATGGCTGGGGGAGACCCAGTACTTC
- few TRBJ2-3 TRBV20-1 CSAPRFGADTQYF TGCAGTGCACCAAGGTTCGGGGCAGATACGCAGTATTTT
- - TRBJ2-3 TRBV2 CASSRDFTDTQYF TGTGCCAGCAGTCGGGACTTCACAGATACGCAGTATTTT
- few TRBJ1-5 TRBV20-1 CSAHRSGYSNQPQHF TGCAGTGCCCACCGATCAGGGTATAGCAATCAGCCCCAGCATTTT
- few TRBJ1-2 TRBV2 CASRVIQGYGYTF TGTGCCAGCAGAGTAATTCAGGGGTATGGCTACACCTTC
TRBD1 - TRBJ2-1 TRBV6-1 CASRTSRDRAYNEQFF TGTGCCAGCAGAACTTCCCGGGACAGGGCCTACAATGAGCAGTTCTTC
- - TRBJ2-1 TRBV29-1 CSVREGIGRINEQFF TGCAGCGTTCGGGAAGGTATAGGACGGATCAATGAGCAGTTCTTC
- - TRBJ2-1 TRBV7-6 CASSLAAGGARSYNEQFF TGTGCCAGCAGCTTAGCTGCGGGTGGGGCTCGCTCCTACAATGAGCAGTTCTTC
TRBD1 - TRBJ1-1 TRBV20-1 CSASGQGAGNTEAFF TGCAGTGCATCCGGACAGGGAGCGGGGAACACTGAAGCTTTCTTT
- once TRBJ2-7 TRBV6-1 CASSGRWDTSYEQYF TGTGCCAGCAGTGGGCGCTGGGACACGTCCTACGAGCAGTACTTC
- once TRBJ2-3 TRBV7-2 CASSTDRGTDTQYF TGTGCCAGCAGCACGGACCGGGGCACAGATACGCAGTATTTT
- - TRBJ2-7 TRBV19 CASSGGLRYEQYF TGTGCCAGTAGTGGAGGACTTAGATACGAGCAGTACTTC
- - TRBJ2-1 TRBV20-1 CSASPVGREQFF TGCAGTGCCTCACCCGTGGGGCGAGAGCAGTTCTTC
TRBD1 few TRBJ1-1 TRBV19 CASSTGGGITEAFF TGTGCCAGTAGTACAGGGGGCGGGATCACTGAAGCTTTCTTT
- few TRBJ2-3 TRBV19 CASSIGVEDTQYF TGTGCCAGTAGTATAGGGGTGGAAGATACGCAGTATTTT
- few TRBJ1-2 TRBV24-1 CATSGQGYGYTF TGTGCCACCAGTGGCCAGGGCTATGGCTACACCTTC
- - TRBJ1-5 TRBV6-5 CASSSRAANQPQHF TGTGCCAGCAGTTCCAGGGCAGCCAATCAGCCCCAGCATTTT
- few TRBJ2-5 TRBV20-1 CSANKDTQETQYF TGCAGTGCTAACAAGGACACGCAAGAGACCCAGTACTTC
- - TRBJ2-7 TRBV5-1 CASSLGKGTLYEQYF TGCGCCAGCAGCTTGGGGAAAGGGACCCTCTACGAGCAGTACTTC
TRBD2 few TRBJ2-5 TRBV6-5 CASSYSGGRGETQYF TGTGCCAGCAGTTACAGTGGCGGGAGGGGAGAGACCCAGTACTTC
- few TRBJ2-7 TRBV28 CASSSTLYEQYF TGTGCCAGCAGTTCGACACTCTACGAGCAGTACTTC
- - TRBJ2-5 TRBV19 CASRGDGLGVETQYF TGTGCCAGTAGAGGGGATGGGCTAGGGGTGGAGACCCAGTACTTC
TRBD2 - TRBJ2-2 TRBV20-1 CSARLGASGRTTNTGELFF TGCAGTGCTAGACTAGGGGCTAGCGGGAGGACCACGAACACCGGGGAGCTGTTTTTT
- few TRBJ2-5 TRBV7-6 CASSFSSGQGTQYF TGTGCCAGCAGCTTTTCCAGCGGACAAGGGACCCAGTACTTC
- few TRBJ1-2 TRBV21-1 CAHERGGRNYGYTF TGTGCCCACGAAAGGGGGGGGCGTAACTATGGCTACACCTTC
- - TRBJ2-7 TRBV30 CAWSVPYDSAYEQYF TGTGCCTGGAGTGTACCGTACGACAGTGCTTACGAGCAGTACTTC
- few TRBJ2-3 TRBV7-9 CASSLMGFPITDTQYF TGTGCCAGCAGCTTAATGGGCTTCCCGATCACAGATACGCAGTATTTT
TRBD2 - TRBJ2-3 TRBV20-1 CSARGGTSGTEDTQYF TGCAGTGCTAGAGGAGGGACTAGCGGGACGGAAGATACGCAGTATTTT
TRBD2 - TRBJ2-1 TRBV24-1 CATSDHGTSDSYNEQFF TGTGCCACCAGTGATCACGGGACTAGCGACTCCTACAATGAGCAGTTCTTC
- - TRBJ1-2 TRBV28 CASSLRQSYGYTF TGTGCCAGCAGTTTAAGGCAGAGCTATGGCTACACCTTC
- few TRBJ2-3 TRBV7-2 CASSLAWDTDTQYF TGTGCCAGCAGCTTAGCATGGGACACAGATACGCAGTATTTT
TRBD2 - TRBJ2-7 TRBV15 CATSRVVGASGSLYEQYF TGTGCCACCAGCAGAGTAGTAGGGGCTAGCGGGAGTCTCTACGAGCAGTACTTC
- - TRBJ2-7 TRBV25-1 CASSDSGHEQYF TGTGCCAGCAGTGATTCAGGGCATGAGCAGTACTTC
- few TRBJ1-6 TRBV7-2 CASSFDRRTNSPLHF TGTGCCAGCAGCTTTGACAGGCGGACTAATTCACCCCTCCACTTT
- - TRBJ2-3 TRBV21-1 CASSKGINTDTQYF TGTGCCAGCAGCAAGGGGATTAACACAGATACGCAGTATTTT